Sequencing of this T cell receptor (beta chain) was carried out in a study of blood T cell repertoires in COVID-19. Background on the study: Specimens from acute and convalescent COVID-19 originated in the United States, Italy and Spain. T cells, B-cell-depleted T cells, or PBMCs supplied cDNA or gDNA.

The CDR3 consists of 13 residues. Germline-derived CDR1 and CDR2 are SNHLY and FYNNEI. The germline V and J ends were trimmed by 5 bases and 6 bases, with 13 bases remaining between them. This clone appeared a few times. Original methodology: Amplification from reference gene primers served as the basis for estimated nucleated cell counts. Generated by immunoSEQ multiplex PCR, the TCRdb table keeps only in-frame clones and is missing some. From that table come the V and J calls and clone size; the DNA was used to work out D and trimming. The data show about 140,000 clones, approximately 85% seen once.

This sequence originates from a woman older than 75 with acute or convalescent COVID-19. The source material was peripheral blood. This chain uses TRBV2 with TRBJ1-2; D possibly corresponds to TRBD1 (5 bases). CDR3 in amino acids: CASSPTEMDGYTF. The CDR3 nucleotides are TGTGCCAGCAGTCCGACAGAAATGGATGGCTACACCTTC.